Listed below are T cell receptor beta chains from one sample, sequenced in a study of blood T cell repertoires in COVID-19. Using immunoSEQ multiplex PCR, the repertoire was profiled, and TCRdb retains in-frame clones only, with some absent. Of 110,000 or so clones in the sample, approximately 90% were seen once. Source material: peripheral blood. The receptors originated from a woman between 65 and 79 years old who had recovered from COVID-19. Each CDR3 is given with its conserved first and last residue. D genes are given only for firm matches. Clone size is given for some rows only: seen once, a few or many times, or a class if the clone is expanded.

CDR3 DNA | CDR3 protein | clone size | J gene | D gene | V gene
TGTGCCACCAGTGATTTCGGGACAGGGTCTTGGGTGAACACCGGGGAGCTGTTTTTT | CATSDFGTGSWVNTGELFF | - | TRBJ2-2 | TRBD1 | TRBV24-1
TGTGCCAGCAGCGTAGCTTCAAAGTCTACCGAGCAGTACTTC | CASSVASKSTEQYF | - | TRBJ2-7 | - | TRBV9
TGTGCCAGCAGCTTAGGGCTAGCGGACAATGAGCAGTTCTTC | CASSLGLADNEQFF | - | TRBJ2-1 | TRBD2 | TRBV7-2
TGTGCCAGCAGCCATGTCCACTCTAGCAATCAGCCCCAGCATTTT | CASSHVHSSNQPQHF | - | TRBJ1-5 | - | TRBV4-2
TGTGCCAGCAGCTCCATACAGGGCGAAAATGAAAAACTGTTTTTT | CASSSIQGENEKLFF | - | TRBJ1-4 | - | TRBV7-2
TGTGCCAGCAGTCCCCCGGGACTAGCGGCCTACGAGCAGTACTTC | CASSPPGLAAYEQYF | few | TRBJ2-7 | TRBD2 | TRBV28
TGTGCTAGTGGCCACCCCCGGGACAGCTGGCGTTCACCCCTCCACTTT | CASGHPRDSWRSPLHF | few | TRBJ1-6 | TRBD1 | TRBV12-5
TGTGCCAGCAGTTTAGCGTCCCGCTATGAAAAACTGTTTTTT | CASSLASRYEKLFF | - | TRBJ1-4 | - | TRBV28
TGTGCCAGCAGCGTAAATCCCAGACCCAGGGGGCAAGTCTCTGGGGCCAACGTCCTGACTTTC | CASSVNPRPRGQVSGANVLTF | - | TRBJ2-6 | TRBD1 | TRBV9
TGCGCCAGCAGCCAAGACACGGCCGGGGAGCTGTTTTTT | CASSQDTAGELFF | - | TRBJ2-2 | - | TRBV4-3
TGTGCCACCAGTGATTCTCAGGGGTTTGGCAGCTCCTACGAGCAGTACTTC | CATSDSQGFGSSYEQYF | - | TRBJ2-7 | - | TRBV24-1
TGTGCCAGCAGTCATCTTCGCGGGGTCACAGATACGCAGTATTTT | CASSHLRGVTDTQYF | - | TRBJ2-3 | - | TRBV27
TGTGCCAGCAGCCAGGGGACAGGAAATCAGCCCCAGCATTTT | CASSQGTGNQPQHF | - | TRBJ1-5 | TRBD1 | TRBV3-1/TRBV3-2
TGTGCCAGCAGCCTACGACAGGGGGCGGCGAATGAGCAGTTCTTC | CASSLRQGAANEQFF | once | TRBJ2-1 | - | TRBV21-1
TGTGCCAGCAGCGTAAGTAGACAGGGGGATTCGGATACGCAGTATTTT | CASSVSRQGDSDTQYF | - | TRBJ2-3 | TRBD1 | TRBV9
TGTGCCAGCAGTTCCAGGACTGGTGAAAAACTGTTTTTT | CASSSRTGEKLFF | - | TRBJ1-4 | - | TRBV27
TGCGCCAGCAGCTTGCGCGGGGCTGAAGCTTTCTTT | CASSLRGAEAFF | - | TRBJ1-1 | - | TRBV5-1
TGTGCCAGCACCAATGACGGGGGGTTGAAGACCCAGTACTTC | CASTNDGGLKTQYF | - | TRBJ2-5 | TRBD2 | TRBV5-4
TGCGCCAGCAGCCAAGGAGGGTCCTACTATGGCTACACCTTC | CASSQGGSYYGYTF | - | TRBJ1-2 | - | TRBV4-3
TGTGCCATCAGTGCGGGACTTAATGAAAAACTGTTTTTT | CAISAGLNEKLFF | - | TRBJ1-4 | - | TRBV10-3
TGCGCCAGCAGCCCCGGTGGGCCCGAAAAACTGTTTTTT | CASSPGGPEKLFF | few | TRBJ1-4 | - | TRBV4-1
TGTGCCAGCAGCTTGGGGGCGAACACTGAAGCTTTCTTT | CASSLGANTEAFF | - | TRBJ1-1 | - | TRBV7-3
TGCGCCAGCAGCTTGAGTAGCGGGGGCCAAGAGACCCAGTACTTC | CASSLSSGGQETQYF | - | TRBJ2-5 | TRBD2 | TRBV5-1
TGTGCCTGGAGTCCCTTGACAGGGGGCTTTAACTATGGCTACACCTTC | CAWSPLTGGFNYGYTF | - | TRBJ1-2 | TRBD1 | TRBV30
TGTGCCAGTAGTGTCACGACTAGCGGTGCCGAGCAGTACTTC | CASSVTTSGAEQYF | - | TRBJ2-7 | TRBD2 | TRBV19
TGCGCCAGCAGCTGGGACAGCTCCACAGATACGCAGTATTTT | CASSWDSSTDTQYF | - | TRBJ2-3 | TRBD1 | TRBV5-1
TGTGCCAGCAGCGCCCGAGCCCGGGAAGAGACCCAGTACTTC | CASSARAREETQYF | - | TRBJ2-5 | - | TRBV13
TGCGCCAGCAGCTTGGGTCAGGCAGGGAACACTGAAGCTTTCTTT | CASSLGQAGNTEAFF | - | TRBJ1-1 | - | TRBV5-1